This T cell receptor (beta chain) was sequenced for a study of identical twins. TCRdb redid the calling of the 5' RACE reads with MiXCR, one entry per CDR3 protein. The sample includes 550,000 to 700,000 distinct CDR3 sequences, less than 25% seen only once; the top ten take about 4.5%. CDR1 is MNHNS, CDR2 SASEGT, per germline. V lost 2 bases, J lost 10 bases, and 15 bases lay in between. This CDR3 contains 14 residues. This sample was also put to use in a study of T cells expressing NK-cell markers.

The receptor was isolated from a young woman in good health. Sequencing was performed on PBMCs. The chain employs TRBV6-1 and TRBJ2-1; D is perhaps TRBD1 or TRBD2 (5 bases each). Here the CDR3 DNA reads TGTGCCAGCAGTGAAATAGAGATCTGGGGGGAGCAGTTCTTC. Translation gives CASSEIEIWGEQFF.